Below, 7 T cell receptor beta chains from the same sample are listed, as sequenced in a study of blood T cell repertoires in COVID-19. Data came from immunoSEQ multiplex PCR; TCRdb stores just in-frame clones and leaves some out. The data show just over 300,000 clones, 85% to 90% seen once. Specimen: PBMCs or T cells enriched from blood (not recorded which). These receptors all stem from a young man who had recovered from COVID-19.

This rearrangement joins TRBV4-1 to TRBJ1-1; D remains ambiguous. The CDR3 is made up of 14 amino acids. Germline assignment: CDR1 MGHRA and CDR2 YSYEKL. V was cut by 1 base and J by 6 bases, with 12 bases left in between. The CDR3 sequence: CASSQVSVRSEAFF. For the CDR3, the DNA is TGCGCCAGCAGCCAAGTCTCGGTACGGTCTGAAGCTTTCTTT.

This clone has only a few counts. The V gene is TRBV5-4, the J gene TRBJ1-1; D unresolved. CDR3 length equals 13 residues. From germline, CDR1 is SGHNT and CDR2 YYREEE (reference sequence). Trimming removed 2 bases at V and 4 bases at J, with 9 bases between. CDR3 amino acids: CASSLAGRTEAFF. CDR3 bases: TGTGCCAGCAGCTTAGCAGGTCGCACTGAAGCTTTCTTT.

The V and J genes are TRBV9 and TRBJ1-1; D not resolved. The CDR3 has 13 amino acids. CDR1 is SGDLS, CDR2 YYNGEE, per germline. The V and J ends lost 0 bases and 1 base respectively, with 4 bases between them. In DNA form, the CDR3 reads TGTGCCAGCAGCGTAGTCTGGAACACTGAAGCTTTCTTT. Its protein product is CASSVVWNTEAFF.

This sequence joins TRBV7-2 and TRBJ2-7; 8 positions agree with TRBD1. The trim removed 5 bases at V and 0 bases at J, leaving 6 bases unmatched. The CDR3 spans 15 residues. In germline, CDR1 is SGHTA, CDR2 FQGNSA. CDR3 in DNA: TGTGCCAGCAGCCCGAGGACAGGGTCCTCCTACGAGCAGTACTTC. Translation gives CASSPRTGSSYEQYF. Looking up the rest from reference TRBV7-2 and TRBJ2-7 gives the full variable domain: GAGVSQSPSNKVTEKGKDVELRCDPISGHTALYWYRQSLGQGLEFLIYFQGNSAPDKSGLPSDRFSAERTGGSVSTLTIQRTQQEDSAVYLCASSPRTGSSYEQYFGPGTRLTVT.

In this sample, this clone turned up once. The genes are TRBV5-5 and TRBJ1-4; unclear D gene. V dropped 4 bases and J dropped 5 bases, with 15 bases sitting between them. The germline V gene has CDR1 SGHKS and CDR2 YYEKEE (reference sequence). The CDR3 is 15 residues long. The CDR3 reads CASSVDFFLNEKLFF. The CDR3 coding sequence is TGTGCCAGCAGCGTGGACTTTTTTTTGAATGAAAAACTGTTTTTT. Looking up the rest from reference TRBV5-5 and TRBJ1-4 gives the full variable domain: DAGVTQSPTHLIKTRGQQVTLRCSPISGHKSVSWYQQVLGQGPQFIFQYYEKEERGRGNFPDRFSARQFPNYSSELNVNALLLGDSALYLCASSVDFFLNEKLFFGSGTQLSVL.

CDR3 sequence: CASSKAVLAGSYEQYF. In nucleotides, the CDR3 is TGTGCCAGCAGCAAAGCTGTCCTAGCGGGGTCCTACGAGCAGTACTTC. The V gene is TRBV4-2, the J gene TRBJ2-7, with 9 bases lining up with TRBD2. After removal of 5 bases from V and 1 base from J, the junction contained 9 bases not matched to a gene. From germline, CDR1 is LGHNA and CDR2 YNFKEQ. The CDR3 spans 16 residues.

CDR3 bases: TGTGCCAGCACCGGAACCGGGACAGGAACTAATCAGCCCCAGCATTTT. Residues: CASTGTGTGTNQPQHF. The rearrangement links TRBV5-8 to TRBJ1-5; 8 nucleotides line up with TRBD1. Per the germline V gene, CDR1 is SGHTS and CDR2 is YDEGEE. CDR3 size: 16 residues. Germline trimming cut 6 bases from V and 4 bases from J; bases unmatched to any gene: 12.